Sequencing of this T cell receptor (beta chain) was carried out in a study of blood T cell repertoires in COVID-19. Generated by immunoSEQ multiplex PCR, the TCRdb table keeps only in-frame clones and is missing some. Found here are more than 100,000 clones, over 75% of them singletons; the top ten hold approximately 12%. This receptor was identified in a human donor in a cohort sampled during active or convalescent COVID-19. The specimen sequenced was peripheral blood.

The CDR3 DNA reads TGTGCCAGCTCACCAACCGGGGGGGAGCTGTTTTTT. Protein sequence: CASSPTGGELFF. The gene calls are TRBV18 and TRBJ2-2; D uncertain. Germline values: CDR1 KGHSH, CDR2 LQKENI. With 2 bases removed from V and 8 bases from J, the gap between germline ends came to 6 bases. This CDR3 comprises 12 residues. The complete variable domain, with remaining parts taken from reference TRBV18 and TRBJ2-2, reads NAGVMQNPRHLVRRRGQEARLRCSPMKGHSHVYWYRQLPEEGLKFMVYLQKENIIDESGMPKERFSAEFPKEGPSILRIQQVVRGDSAAYFCASSPTGGELFFGEGSRLTVL.